Detailed here is one T cell receptor (beta chain). Its specificity is unknown. The V gene's germline CDR1 is DFQATT and CDR2 SNEGSKA (reference sequence). V was clipped by 0 bases and J by 1 base, with 7 bases between them. CDR3 length: 14 amino acids. Amplification of TCR beta CDR3 regions was performed using RNA transcripts as template. Initially, a first-round RT-PCR of the TCR CDR3 employed the HTBI primer set. One entry per CDR3 protein results from TCRdb running MiXCR on the multiplex PCR reads. The repertoire consists of under 800,000 distinct CDR3 sequences, with approximately 14% occurring once and the leading ten covering 10%. The sample comes from a study of T cells in Graves' hyperthyroidism and ophthalmopathy. Participants, patients aged 18 to 65, had newly diagnosed hyperthyroidism with a duration under 2 months. Each diagnosis was grounded in clinical symptoms, serum thyroxine and TRAb, thyroid ultrasound, and orbital computed tomography.

Points from the study as a whole: Clonotypes that were expanded in thyroid above 0.001 mostly appeared in blood too.

V gene TRBV20-1 combines with J gene TRBJ2-1, with unresolved D. The material sequenced was blood. This TCR came from a young woman with Graves' hyperthyroidism. The CDR3 sequence is CSARDLESYNEQFF. The CDR3 DNA reads as TGCAGTGCTAGAGATCTTGAATCCTACAATGAGCAGTTCTTC.